This section outlines one T cell receptor beta chain sequence together with its context. The sample originates from a study of blood T cell repertoires in COVID-19. Across the study: Both acute and convalescent COVID-19 samples were obtained from the United States, Italy and Spain.

In Seattle, patients joined the study during active infection and were tracked longitudinally. CDR3 length: 15 amino acids. Germline CDR1 SGHVS, CDR2 FNYEAQ. V lost 1 base to trimming and J lost 8 bases; unmatched junction nucleotides: 4. Libraries were prepared by immunoSEQ multiplex PCR; TCRdb keeps only in-frame clonotypes and omits some of them. The sample lists about 180,000 clones; about 81% were seen once. The gene calls are TRBV7-6 and TRBJ2-1; 11 nucleotides match TRBD2. This sequence was found in a woman at least 80 years old with COVID-19, enrolled during active disease. The sample taken for sequencing was peripheral blood. The CDR3 here is CASSLGLAGLDEQFF. CDR3 coding DNA: TGTGCCAGCAGCTTAGGACTAGCGGGGTTAGATGAGCAGTTCTTC.